The 8 T cell receptor beta chains reported below all come from one sample, sequenced in a study of blood T cells in healthy people across ages. A sample-barcoded 5' primer and a J-beta primer mix were used in a second PCR of about 6 to 11 cycles. TCRdb passed the 5' RACE reads through MiXCR, listing each CDR3 protein once. The sample holds over 500,000 distinct CDR3 sequences, 52% seen once. The sequenced material came from blood. Receptors were obtained from a woman aged 80 or older in good health.

The rearrangement uses TRBV27 and TRBJ1-2, with 7 bases identical to TRBD1. This CDR3 has 14 residues. Germline V gene sequence: CDR1 MNHEY, CDR2 SMNVEV (reference sequence). Trimming removed 6 bases from V and 7 bases from J; junction bases left unmatched: 11. CDR3 coding DNA: TGTGCCAGCAGCCTGACAGGGATGGTGGGTGGCTACACCTTC. Its translation is CASSLTGMVGGYTF.

V usage is TRBV29-1 and J usage is TRBJ2-6; D remains ambiguous. This CDR3 comprises 14 residues. CDR1 and CDR2 from the germline V gene are SQVTM and ANQGSEA. V lost 4 bases to trimming and J lost 3 bases, with 10 bases between them. CDR3 amino acids: CSVGQRGGANVLTF. For the CDR3, the DNA is TGCAGCGTTGGGCAACGCGGTGGGGCCAACGTCCTGACTTTC.

Only one count was recorded for this clonotype. The junction departs from the called germline gene at one end, perhaps through a read error. CDR3 DNA: TGTGTCAGCAGTGTTGACAAACCTAACTATGGCTACACCTTC. This sequence encodes CVSSVDKPNYGYTF. The chain links TRBV2 to TRBJ1-2; no clear D. The CDR3 spans 14 residues. Germline lookup yields CDR1 SNHLY and CDR2 FYNNEI.

In this sample, this clonotype turned up a few times. V gene TRBV28 combines with J gene TRBJ1-1; tentatively, D is TRBD1 (6 bases). The CDR3 length is 14 residues. V shed 3 bases and J shed 10 bases, with 18 bases lying between them. CDR1 and CDR2 (germline): MDHEN, SYDVKM. The CDR3 here is CASSLVSGEKGAFF. The CDR3 DNA reads as TGTGCCAGCAGTTTGGTGTCAGGGGAAAAGGGAGCTTTCTTT.

The chain employs TRBV20-1 and TRBJ2-1; 7 nucleotides line up with TRBD2. Germline CDR1 reads DFQATT; CDR2 reads SNEGSKA (reference sequence). V shed 7 bases, J shed 7 bases, and the junction held 13 bases outside the gene matches. This CDR3 contains 14 residues. The CDR3 sequence is CSVKVGGRENEQFF. In DNA, the CDR3 is TGCAGTGTTAAGGTTGGCGGGAGAGAGAATGAGCAGTTCTTC.

This chain links TRBV5-1 with TRBJ1-1; D is undetermined. CDR3 length: 13 residues. Germline CDR1 SGHRS, CDR2 YFSETQ. Trimming left V 5 bases short and J 1 base short, with 9 bases between. CDR3 sequence: CASRSAPNTEAFF. The CDR3 nucleotides read TGCGCCAGCAGATCGGCACCGAACACTGAAGCTTTCTTT. Complete variable domain (other parts from reference TRBV5-1 and TRBJ1-1): KAGVTQTPRYLIKTRGQQVTLSCSPISGHRSVSWYQQTPGQGLQFLFEYFSETQRNKGNFPGRFSGRQFSNSRSEMNVSTLELGDSALYLCASRSAPNTEAFFGQGTRLTVV.

This clonotype was seen a single time. A much larger clone lies a single base off, so this may be a read error. This chain uses TRBV12-3 or TRBV12-4 with TRBJ1-1; D possibly corresponds to TRBD1 (5 bases). The CDR3 runs to 17 residues. Between the trimmed V and J ends, which lost 6 bases and 3 bases, there was a span of 23 bases. The CDR3 reads CASRALRAPRGDTEAFF. The CDR3 nucleotides are TGTGCCAGCAGGGCTCTCAGGGCCCCGCGGGGGGACACTGAAGCTTTCTTT.

As concerns this clonotype: A read error may explain this, as a much larger clone is one base away. The chain employs TRBV12-3 or TRBV12-4 and TRBJ2-1; D gene ambiguous. The J call may be incorrect, as the DNA end agrees better with TRBJ2-7. The CDR3 runs 12 residues. CDR3: CVSSYPTYEQYF. Written as DNA, the CDR3 is TGTGTCAGCAGTTACCCGACCTACGAGCAGTACTTC.